What follows are 20 T cell receptor beta chains derived from one specimen sequenced in a study of blood T cell repertoires in COVID-19. Sequencing was performed with immunoSEQ multiplex PCR; in TCRdb, only in-frame clones are kept and a portion is missing. The repertoire holds about 140,000 clones, with 75% to 90% as singletons. The sample comprised peripheral blood. Receptors were obtained from a man in his 60s with active or convalescent COVID-19.

V is TRBV12-3 or TRBV12-4 and J is TRBJ1-1; D unclear. Deletions cut 3 bases from V and 7 bases from J, with 6 bases between. The CDR3 length is 11 residues. The CDR3 region has the DNA TGTGCCAGCAGTTTGCTCAGTGAAGCTTTCTTT. Translating it yields CASSLLSEAFF.

The chain recombines TRBV3-1 (or the pseudogene TRBV3-2) with TRBJ2-3, with 8 bases fitting TRBD1. Germline V lookup: CDR1 LGHDT, CDR2 YNNKEL (reference sequence). The CDR3 has 13 amino acids. The V and J ends lost 3 bases and 11 bases, in that order; junction bases with no gene match: 7. CDR3: CASSHRGQGRQYF. The CDR3 DNA reads TGTGCCAGCAGCCACCGCGGACAGGGAAGGCAGTATTTT.

This chain links TRBV6-2 or TRBV6-3 with TRBJ2-5; TRBD2 might be the D (6 bases). The CDR3 contains 13 residues. Trimming stripped 4 bases from V and 7 bases from J, with 13 bases between. Germline V gene data show CDR1 as MNHEY and CDR2 as SVGEGT. The CDR3 nucleotides read TGTGCCAGCAGTTGGACTATGCCGGGGACCCAGTACTTC. Residues: CASSWTMPGTQYF.

This clone was seen a single time. The J gene is TRBJ2-5, the V gene TRBV10-3; TRBD1 might be the D (7 bases). This CDR3 spans 16 amino acids. Between the trimmed V and J ends, which lost 4 bases and 0 bases, there was a span of 15 bases. CDR1 is ENHRY, CDR2 SYGVKD, per germline. CDR3: CAISGMAGTDQETQYF. DNA of the CDR3: TGTGCCATCAGTGGGATGGCGGGGACAGACCAAGAGACCCAGTACTTC.

The chain has TRBV2 and TRBJ2-4, with D possibly matching TRBD2 (7 bases). The germline V and J ends were trimmed by 1 base and 10 bases, with 17 bases remaining between them. Looked up from germline, CDR1 is SNHLY and CDR2 is FYNNEI. The CDR3 covers 15 residues. The CDR3 spells CASSEDAGALGIQYF. The DNA of the CDR3 is TGTGCCAGCAGTGAAGATGCGGGGGCGCTGGGGATTCAGTACTTC.

This clone was detected only a few times. This chain connects TRBV18 to TRBJ2-7, with TRBD2 as a possible D gene (6 bases). Between the trimmed V and J ends, which lost 6 bases and 4 bases, there was a span of 19 bases. Looked up from germline, CDR1 is KGHSH and CDR2 is LQKENI. The CDR3 runs 15 residues. The CDR3 nucleotides read TGTGCCAGCTCGCACCGGGACTCTGATTATTACGAGCAGTACTTC. Its translation: CASSHRDSDYYEQYF.

The chain links TRBV6-2 or TRBV6-3 to TRBJ1-1; TRBD1 is a possible D gene (6 bases). CDR3 length: 13 amino acids. Germline V gene lookup returns CDR1 MNHEY and CDR2 SVGEGT. V lost 2 bases, J lost 6 bases, and 10 bases lay in between. The CDR3 sequence: CASSYEDRSEAFF. The CDR3 bases are TGTGCCAGCAGTTACGAAGACAGGTCTGAAGCTTTCTTT.

The gene calls are TRBV9 and TRBJ2-1, with TRBD1 identical over 9 bases. Germline assignment: CDR1 SGDLS and CDR2 YYNGEE. Trimming removed 3 bases from V and 8 bases from J; junction bases left unmatched: 15. The CDR3 spans 17 residues. The CDR3 DNA follows: TGTGCCAGCAGCGAGACCGGGGACAGGGCCTTTGGGGATGAGCAGTTCTTC. Translating it yields CASSETGDRAFGDEQFF.

V usage is TRBV12-3 or TRBV12-4 and J usage is TRBJ2-3; 7 nucleotides agree with TRBD1. The ends lost 8 bases at V and 4 bases at J; junction bases unmatched: 6. This CDR3 contains 13 residues. CDR3 DNA sequence: TGTGCCAGCGTCACAGGGGTCGCAGATACGCAGTATTTT. It is translated as CASVTGVADTQYF.

This chain uses TRBV5-4 with TRBJ2-2, with 11 bases aligning to TRBD2. There are 16 residues in the CDR3. J gave up 6 bases and V 4 bases, and 8 bases lay outside the gene matches. CDR1 SGHNT and CDR2 YYREEE come from the germline V gene (reference sequence). The CDR3 loop is CASSNLAGGPSGELFF. Here the CDR3 DNA reads TGTGCCAGCAGCAACTTAGCGGGAGGGCCGTCCGGGGAGCTGTTTTTT.

This chain links TRBV28 with TRBJ1-5; TRBD1 is a possible D gene (5 bases). Germline loops: CDR1 MDHEN, CDR2 SYDVKM. V was clipped by 5 bases and J by 0 bases, with 14 bases between them. The length of the CDR3 is 16 residues. This chain's CDR3 is CASSPLQAYSNQPQHF. Here the CDR3 DNA reads TGTGCCAGCAGTCCACTACAGGCTTATAGCAATCAGCCCCAGCATTTT.

The chain combines TRBV28 with TRBJ1-6, with D perhaps matching TRBD1 (5 bases). Germline V gives CDR1 MDHEN, CDR2 SYDVKM. Trimming removed 6 bases from V and 7 bases from J, with 16 bases in between. The CDR3 length is 15 residues. In DNA form, the CDR3 reads TGTGCCAGCAGCCTACTGGGGGGAAGCAATTCACCCCTCCACTTT. The encoded protein is CASSLLGGSNSPLHF. Drawing the rest from reference TRBV28 and TRBJ1-6, the complete variable domain is DVKVTQSSRYLVKRTGEKVFLECVQDMDHENMFWYRQDPGLGLRLIYFSYDVKMKEKGDIPEGYSVSREKKERFSLILESASTNQTSMYLCASSLLGGSNSPLHFGNGTRLTVT.

The chain links TRBV2 to TRBJ2-1, with 14 bases lining up with TRBD2. Germline CDR1 reads SNHLY; CDR2 reads FYNNEI. This CDR3 is built from 17 residues. V lost 7 bases, J lost 3 bases, and 8 bases stayed unmatched. CDR3: CASTWTSGRTGYNEQFF. The CDR3 coding sequence is TGTGCCAGCACCTGGACTAGCGGGAGGACGGGCTACAATGAGCAGTTCTTC.

In this sample, this clone turned up a few times. The chain joins TRBV21-1 to TRBJ2-1; the D call in the table, TRBD2, was not verified against the DNA. TRBV21-1 is classified as a pseudogene. The CDR3 consists of 9 residues. The CDR3, as DNA: TGTGCCAGCCTGTGTGAGCAGTTCTTC. Translating gives CASLCEQFF.

The CDR3 nucleotides are TGTGCCAGCAGTTTGGGGGGGGCAGGGACTAACTATGGCTACACCTTC. Its translation is CASSLGGAGTNYGYTF. The chain has TRBV28 and TRBJ1-2, with a tentative D call TRBD1 (6 bases). Trimming stripped 3 bases from V and 0 bases from J, with 14 bases between. CDR3 length equals 16 residues. CDR1 and CDR2 (germline): MDHEN, SYDVKM.

The chain joins TRBV28 to TRBJ2-7, with a possible D match to TRBD1 (6 bases). Looked up from germline, CDR1 is MDHEN and CDR2 is SYDVKM. This CDR3 contains 15 residues. Trimming removed 4 bases from V and 6 bases from J, with 19 bases in between. The CDR3 is CASSSRGTTSREQYF. CDR3 nucleotide sequence: TGTGCCAGCAGTTCCAGGGGTACTACTTCTCGCGAGCAGTACTTC.

J is TRBJ2-1 and V is TRBV4-3; TRBD2 matches 11 bases. Trimming took 3 bases from V and 7 from J; bases not matched to a gene: 14. The CDR3 extends over 18 amino acids. The germline CDR1 and CDR2 sequences are LGHNA and YSLEER. Here the CDR3 reads CASSHQVLGASGRNEQFF. For the CDR3, the DNA is TGCGCCAGCAGCCATCAGGTGCTGGGGGCTAGCGGGAGGAATGAGCAGTTCTTC.

This chain connects TRBV3-1 (or the pseudogene TRBV3-2) to TRBJ1-2; D is perhaps TRBD1 (5 bases). Trimming pared 1 base from V and 4 bases from J, leaving 7 bases between. Germline values: CDR1 LGHDT, CDR2 YNNKEL (reference sequence). CDR3 size: 13 residues. Here the CDR3 DNA reads TGTGCCAGCAGCCAAGCGGGGGTCTATGGCTACACCTTC. Translating it yields CASSQAGVYGYTF.

This chain links TRBV28 with TRBJ1-2; TRBD1 might be the D (6 bases). Germline loops: CDR1 MDHEN, CDR2 SYDVKM. This CDR3 has 14 residues. V was clipped by 5 bases and J by 6 bases, with 16 bases between them. CDR3 residues: CASSAHGQPNGYTF. The CDR3 region has the DNA TGTGCCAGCAGTGCTCACGGACAGCCTAATGGCTACACCTTC.

This rearrangement joins TRBV19 to TRBJ2-4; 7 bases agree with TRBD1. Germline loops: CDR1 LNHDA, CDR2 SQIVND (reference sequence). The CDR3 runs 15 residues. The CDR3, as DNA: TGTGCTTTCAATGGCGGCAGGGGGGCCAAAAACATTCAGTACTTC. Encoded protein: CAFNGGRGAKNIQYF. Using reference TRBV19 and TRBJ2-4 for the parts outside the CDR3, the full variable domain is DGGITQSPKYLFRKEGQNVTLSCEQNLNHDAMYWYRQDPGQGLRLIYYSQIVNDFQKGDIAEGYSVSREKKESFPLTVTSAQKNPTAFYLCAFNGGRGAKNIQYFGAGTRLSVL.